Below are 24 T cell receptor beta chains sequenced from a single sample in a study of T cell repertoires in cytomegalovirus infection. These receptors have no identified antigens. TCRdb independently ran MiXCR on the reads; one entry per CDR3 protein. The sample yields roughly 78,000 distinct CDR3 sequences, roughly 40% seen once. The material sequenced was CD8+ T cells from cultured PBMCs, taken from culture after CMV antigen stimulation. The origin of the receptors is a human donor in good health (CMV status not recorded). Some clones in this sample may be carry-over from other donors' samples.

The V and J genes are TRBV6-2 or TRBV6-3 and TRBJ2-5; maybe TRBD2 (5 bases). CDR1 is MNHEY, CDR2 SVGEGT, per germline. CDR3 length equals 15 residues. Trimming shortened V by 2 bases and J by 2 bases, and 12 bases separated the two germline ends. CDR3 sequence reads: CASSYKDGGQETQYF. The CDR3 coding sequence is TGTGCCAGCAGTTACAAGGACGGAGGACAAGAGACCCAGTACTTC.

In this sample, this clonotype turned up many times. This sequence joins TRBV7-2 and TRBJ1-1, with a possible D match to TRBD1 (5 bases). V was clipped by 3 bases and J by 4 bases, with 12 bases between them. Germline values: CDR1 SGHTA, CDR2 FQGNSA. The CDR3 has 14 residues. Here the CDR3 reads CASSFPTGATEAFF. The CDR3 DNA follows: TGTGCCAGCAGCTTTCCAACAGGCGCCACTGAAGCTTTCTTT.

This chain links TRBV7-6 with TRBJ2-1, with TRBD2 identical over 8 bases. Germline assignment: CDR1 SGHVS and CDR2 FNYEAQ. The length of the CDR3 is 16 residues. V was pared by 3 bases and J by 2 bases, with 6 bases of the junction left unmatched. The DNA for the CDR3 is TGTGCCAGCAGCTTCGACCGGGGGGGTCCCTACAATGAGCAGTTCTTC. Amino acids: CASSFDRGGPYNEQFF.

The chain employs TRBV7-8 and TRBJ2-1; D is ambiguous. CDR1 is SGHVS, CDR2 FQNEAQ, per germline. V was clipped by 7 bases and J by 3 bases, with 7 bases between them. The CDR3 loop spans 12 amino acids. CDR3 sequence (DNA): TGTGCCAGCACCTCAGTCTACAATGAGCAGTTCTTC. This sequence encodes CASTSVYNEQFF. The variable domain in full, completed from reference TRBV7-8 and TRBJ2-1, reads GAGVSQSPRYKVAKRGQDVALRCDPISGHVSLFWYQQALGQGPEFLTYFQNEAQLDKSGLPSDRFFAERPEGSVSTLKIQRTQQEDSAVYLCASTSVYNEQFFGPGTRLTVL.

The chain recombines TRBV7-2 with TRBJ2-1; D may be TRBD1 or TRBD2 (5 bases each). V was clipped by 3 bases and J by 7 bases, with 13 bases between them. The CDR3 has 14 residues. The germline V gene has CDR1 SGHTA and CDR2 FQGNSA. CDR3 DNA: TGTGCCAGCAGCTTCGTAGGGGACCAAAATGAGCAGTTCTTC. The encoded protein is CASSFVGDQNEQFF.

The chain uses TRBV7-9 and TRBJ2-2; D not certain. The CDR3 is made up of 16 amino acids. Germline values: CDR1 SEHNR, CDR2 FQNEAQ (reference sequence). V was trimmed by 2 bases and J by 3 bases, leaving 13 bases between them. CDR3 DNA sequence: TGTGCCAGCAGCTTACAAGAATCGTTCGACACCGGGGAGCTGTTTTTT. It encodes CASSLQESFDTGELFF.

CDR3 region: CASSHTGDRAHGELFF. In nucleotides, the CDR3 is TGTGCCAGCAGTCATACCGGGGACAGGGCTCACGGGGAGCTGTTTTTT. The chain links TRBV27 to TRBJ2-2; 9 bases are a match to TRBD1. There are 16 residues in the CDR3. V shed 5 bases, J shed 7 bases, and the junction held 11 bases outside the gene matches. Germline V gene sequence: CDR1 MNHEY, CDR2 SMNVEV (reference sequence).

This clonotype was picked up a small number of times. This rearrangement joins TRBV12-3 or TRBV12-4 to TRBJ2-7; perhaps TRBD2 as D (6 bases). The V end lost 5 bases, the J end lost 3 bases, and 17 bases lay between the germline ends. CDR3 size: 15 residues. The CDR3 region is CASSVGGSGIYEQYF. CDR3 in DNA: TGTGCCAGCAGTGTAGGAGGGAGTGGGATCTACGAGCAGTACTTC.

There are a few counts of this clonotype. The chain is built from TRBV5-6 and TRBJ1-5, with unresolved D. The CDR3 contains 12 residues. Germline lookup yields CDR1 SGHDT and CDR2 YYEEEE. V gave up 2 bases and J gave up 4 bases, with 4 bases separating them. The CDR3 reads CASSFINQPQHF. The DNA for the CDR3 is TGTGCCAGCAGCTTCATTAATCAGCCCCAGCATTTT.

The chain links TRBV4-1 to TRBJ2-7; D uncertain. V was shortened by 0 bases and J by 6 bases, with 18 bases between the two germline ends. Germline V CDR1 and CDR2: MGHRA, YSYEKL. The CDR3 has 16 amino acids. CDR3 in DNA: TGCGCCAGCAGCCAAGATGTTGGCAGTATGCACCTCGAGCAGTACTTC. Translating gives CASSQDVGSMHLEQYF.

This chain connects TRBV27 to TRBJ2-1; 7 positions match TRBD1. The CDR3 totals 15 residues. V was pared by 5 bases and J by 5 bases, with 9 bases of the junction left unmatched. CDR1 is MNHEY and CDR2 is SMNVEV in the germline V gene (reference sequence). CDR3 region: CASSRQGEGHNEQFF. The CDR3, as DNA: TGTGCCAGCAGTCGGCAGGGGGAAGGACACAATGAGCAGTTCTTC.

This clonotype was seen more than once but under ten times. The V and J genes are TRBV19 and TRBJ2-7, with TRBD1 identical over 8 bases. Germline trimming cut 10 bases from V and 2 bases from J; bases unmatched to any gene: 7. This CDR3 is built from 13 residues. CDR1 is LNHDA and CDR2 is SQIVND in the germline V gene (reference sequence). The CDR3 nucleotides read TGTGCCACCCAGGACAGGGAAGCCTACGAGCAGTACTTC. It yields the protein CATQDREAYEQYF.

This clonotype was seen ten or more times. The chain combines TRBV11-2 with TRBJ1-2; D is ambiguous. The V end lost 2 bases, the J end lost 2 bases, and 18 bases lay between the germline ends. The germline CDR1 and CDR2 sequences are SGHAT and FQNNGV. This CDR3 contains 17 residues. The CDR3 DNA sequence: TGTGCCAGCAGCTTACACTCGGGAGAGACCTCCAACTATGGCTACACCTTC. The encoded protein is CASSLHSGETSNYGYTF.

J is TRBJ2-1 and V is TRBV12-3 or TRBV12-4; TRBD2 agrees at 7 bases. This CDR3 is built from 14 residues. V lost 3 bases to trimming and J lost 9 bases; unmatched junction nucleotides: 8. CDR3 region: CASSFAGTNLEQFF. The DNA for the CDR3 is TGTGCCAGCAGTTTCGCCGGGACTAACCTTGAGCAGTTCTTC.

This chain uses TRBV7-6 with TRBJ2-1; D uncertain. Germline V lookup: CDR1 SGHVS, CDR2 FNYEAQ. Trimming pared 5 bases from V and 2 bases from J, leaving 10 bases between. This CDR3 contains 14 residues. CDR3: CASSPYSTYNEQFF. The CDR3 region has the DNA TGTGCCAGCAGCCCCTACAGCACCTACAATGAGCAGTTCTTC. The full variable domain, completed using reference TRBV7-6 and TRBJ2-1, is GAGVSQSPRYKVTKRGQDVALRCDPISGHVSLYWYRQALGQGPEFLTYFNYEAQQDKSGLPNDRFSAERPEGSISTLTIQRTEQRDSAMYRCASSPYSTYNEQFFGPGTRLTVL.

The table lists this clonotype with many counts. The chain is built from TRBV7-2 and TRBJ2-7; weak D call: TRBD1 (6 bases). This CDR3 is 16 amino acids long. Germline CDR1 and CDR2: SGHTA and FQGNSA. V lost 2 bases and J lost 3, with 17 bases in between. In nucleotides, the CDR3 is TGTGCCAGCAGCTTATTGGTTTCGGACAGCGTCTACGAGCAGTACTTC. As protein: CASSLLVSDSVYEQYF.

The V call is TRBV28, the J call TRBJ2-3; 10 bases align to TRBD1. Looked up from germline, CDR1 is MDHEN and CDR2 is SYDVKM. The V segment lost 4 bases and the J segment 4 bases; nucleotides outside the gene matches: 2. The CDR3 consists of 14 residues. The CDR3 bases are TGTGCCAGCAGTTGGACAGGGGGTCCAGATACGCAGTATTTT. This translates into CASSWTGGPDTQYF.

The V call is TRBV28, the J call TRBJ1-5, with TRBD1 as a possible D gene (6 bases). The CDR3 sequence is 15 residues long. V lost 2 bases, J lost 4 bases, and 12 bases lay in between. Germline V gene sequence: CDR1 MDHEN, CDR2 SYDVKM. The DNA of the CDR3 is TGTGCCAGCAGTTTAGCGGGGGGCGCGAATCAGCCCCAGCATTTT. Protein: CASSLAGGANQPQHF. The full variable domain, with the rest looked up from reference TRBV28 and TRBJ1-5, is DVKVTQSSRYLVKRTGEKVFLECVQDMDHENMFWYRQDPGLGLRLIYFSYDVKMKEKGDIPEGYSVSREKKERFSLILESASTNQTSMYLCASSLAGGANQPQHFGDGTRLSIL.

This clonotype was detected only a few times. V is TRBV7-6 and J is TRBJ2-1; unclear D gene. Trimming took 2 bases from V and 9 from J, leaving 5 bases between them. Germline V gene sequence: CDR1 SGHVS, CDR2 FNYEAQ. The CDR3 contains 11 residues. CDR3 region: CASSLLSEQFF. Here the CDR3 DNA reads TGTGCCAGCAGCTTACTGTCTGAGCAGTTCTTC.

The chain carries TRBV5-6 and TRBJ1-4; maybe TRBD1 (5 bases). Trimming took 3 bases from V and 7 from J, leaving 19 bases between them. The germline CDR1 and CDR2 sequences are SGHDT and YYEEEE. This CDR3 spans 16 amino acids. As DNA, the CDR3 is TGTGCCAGCAGCTCCTCGTTGGGGGGGGATGGTGAAAAACTGTTTTTT. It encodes CASSSSLGGDGEKLFF.

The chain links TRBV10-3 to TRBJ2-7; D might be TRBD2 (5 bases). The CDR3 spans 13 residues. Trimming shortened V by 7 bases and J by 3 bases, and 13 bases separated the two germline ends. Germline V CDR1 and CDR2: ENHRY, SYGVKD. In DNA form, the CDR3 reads TGTGCCATCAACAGCGGACCGAACTACGAGCAGTACTTC. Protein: CAINSGPNYEQYF.

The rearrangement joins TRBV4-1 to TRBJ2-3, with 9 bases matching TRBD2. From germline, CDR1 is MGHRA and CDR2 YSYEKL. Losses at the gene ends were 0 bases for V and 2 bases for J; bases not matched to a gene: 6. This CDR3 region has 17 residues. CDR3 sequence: CASSQDRLAGHTDTQYF. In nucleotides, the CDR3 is TGCGCCAGCAGCCAAGATAGGCTAGCGGGGCACACAGATACGCAGTATTTT.

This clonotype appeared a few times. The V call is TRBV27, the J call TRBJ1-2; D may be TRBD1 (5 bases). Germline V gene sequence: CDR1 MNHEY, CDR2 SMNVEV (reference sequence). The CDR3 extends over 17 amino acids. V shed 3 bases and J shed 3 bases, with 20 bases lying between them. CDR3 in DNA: TGTGCCAGCAGTTTGGGGATCGCAGGGATTCCCTACTATGGCTACACCTTC. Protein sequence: CASSLGIAGIPYYGYTF.

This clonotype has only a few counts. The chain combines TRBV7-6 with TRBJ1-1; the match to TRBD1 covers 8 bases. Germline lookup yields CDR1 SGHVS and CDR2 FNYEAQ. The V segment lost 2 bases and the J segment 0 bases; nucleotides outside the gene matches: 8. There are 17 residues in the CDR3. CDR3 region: CASSLHRDRPMNTEAFF. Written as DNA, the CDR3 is TGTGCCAGCAGCTTACACCGGGACAGGCCCATGAACACTGAAGCTTTCTTT.